This record covers a single T cell receptor beta chain. These data come from a study of T-cell reconstitution after alpha-beta-depleted transplantation in children. Unique molecular identifiers tagged the TCRbeta library. TCRdb analysed the PCR reads with MiXCR anew, one entry per CDR3 protein. The repertoire has approximately 590,000 distinct CDR3 sequences, roughly a tenth of them found once; the top ten carry roughly 3.9%. With 0 bases removed from V and 4 bases from J, the gap between germline ends came to 7 bases. From germline, CDR1 is GTSNPN and CDR2 SVGIG (reference sequence). The length of the CDR3 is 14 residues.

The sample was PBMCs from the stem cell graft donor, taken from the stem cell graft. This TCR came from a human donor who donated a stem cell graft to a child with acute myeloid leukemia. The chain recombines TRBV30 with TRBJ2-6; D unresolved. In nucleotides, the CDR3 is TGTGCCTGGAGTGTACACTCGGGGGCCAACGTCCTGACTTTC. This codes for CAWSVHSGANVLTF.